A single TCR beta chain is shown here with its context. Preparation of the TCRbeta library was carried out with unique molecular identifiers. TCRdb itself ran the PCR reads through MiXCR, one entry per CDR3 protein. The table includes more than 400,000 distinct CDR3 sequences, around two fifths detected once. This entry comes from a study of T-cell reconstitution after alpha-beta-depleted transplantation in children. Germline V lookup: CDR1 KGHSH, CDR2 LQKENI. This CDR3 comprises 15 residues. Trimming cost V 3 bases and J 5 bases; bases outside gene matches: 4. This receptor was taken from a girl aged 2 to 10 with aplastic anemia, due to receive a stem cell transplant. V gene TRBV18 combines with J gene TRBJ2-1, with TRBD2 identical over 10 bases. Sample: PBMCs, taken before TCRalphabeta/CD19-depleted stem cell transplant. In DNA form, the CDR3 reads TGTGCCAGCTCACCGGCTAGCGGGAGAAACAATGAGCAGTTCTTC. The encoded protein is CASSPASGRNNEQFF.